This T cell receptor (beta chain) emerged from a study of T cell responses to AZD1222 COVID-19 vaccine. Profiling relied on immunoSEQ multiplex PCR, and the TCRdb table lists in-frame clones only, not all of them. Here the sample spans roughly 150,000 clones, about 91% being singletons. V was clipped by 4 bases and J by 6 bases, with 10 bases between them. The CDR3 runs to 12 residues. Germline V lookup: CDR1 MNHEY, CDR2 SMNVEV (reference sequence). The chain carries TRBV27 and TRBJ2-7, with a tentative D call TRBD2 (5 bases). This material consisted of peripheral blood, taken on day 0 of AZD1222 vaccination. This sequence was found in an adult in good health. CDR3 amino acids: CASSSGFAEQYF. CDR3 DNA sequence: TGTGCCAGCAGTTCGGGGTTTGCCGAGCAGTACTTC.